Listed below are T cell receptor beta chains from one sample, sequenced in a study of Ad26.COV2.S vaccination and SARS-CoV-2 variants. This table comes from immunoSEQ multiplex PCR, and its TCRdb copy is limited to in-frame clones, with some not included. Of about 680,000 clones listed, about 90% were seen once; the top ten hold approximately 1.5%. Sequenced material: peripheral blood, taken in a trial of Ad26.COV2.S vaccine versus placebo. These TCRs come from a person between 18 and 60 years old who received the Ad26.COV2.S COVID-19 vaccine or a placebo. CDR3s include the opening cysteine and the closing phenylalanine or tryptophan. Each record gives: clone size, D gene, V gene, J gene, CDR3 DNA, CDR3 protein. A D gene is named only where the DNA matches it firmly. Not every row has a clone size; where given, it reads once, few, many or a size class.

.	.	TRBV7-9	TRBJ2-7	TGTGCCAGCAGTACAGGGTACGAGCAGTACTTC	CASSTGYEQYF
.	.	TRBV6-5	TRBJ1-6	TGTGCCAGCAGTTACGGGAGGGGCTCCTATAATTCACCCCTCCACTTT	CASSYGRGSYNSPLHF
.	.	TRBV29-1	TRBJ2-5	TGCAGCGTTGAAGGCGAGACCCAGTACTTC	CSVEGETQYF
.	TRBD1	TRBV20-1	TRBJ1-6	TGCAGTGCTACTGAGACAGGGCAGACCTATAATTCACCCCTCCACTTT	CSATETGQTYNSPLHF
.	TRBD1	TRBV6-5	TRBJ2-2	TGTGCCAGCAGCCTATCCAGGGGGCGCACCGGGGAGCTGTTTTTT	CASSLSRGRTGELFF
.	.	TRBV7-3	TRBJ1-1	TGTGCCAGCAGAACTACCCCGGGGAACACTGAAGCTTTCTTT	CASRTTPGNTEAFF
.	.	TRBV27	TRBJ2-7	TGTGCCAGCAGTTTTTCCCGGGACATATTCTACGAGCAGTACTTC	CASSFSRDIFYEQYF
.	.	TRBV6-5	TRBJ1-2	TGTGCCAGCATCCGTTGGGATTCCAACTATGGCTACACCTTC	CASIRWDSNYGYTF
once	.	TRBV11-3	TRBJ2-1	TGTGCCAGCAGCCCTACGGGTGTCTCCTACAATGAGCAGTTCTTC	CASSPTGVSYNEQFF
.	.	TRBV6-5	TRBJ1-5	TGTGCCAGCGAATCGGCAGGAGCAAATCAGCCCCAGCATTTT	CASESAGANQPQHF
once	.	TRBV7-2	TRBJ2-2	TGTGCCAGCAGTCTTTATTGGACCCTCACCGGGGAGCTGTTTTTT	CASSLYWTLTGELFF
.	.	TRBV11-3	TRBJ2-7	TGTGCCAGCAGCTTCAGCAGGGTTGCCGAGCAGTACTTC	CASSFSRVAEQYF
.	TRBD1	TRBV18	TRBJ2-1	TGTGCCAGCTCACCCCAGTCCAGGGGGCAGAATGAGCAGTTCTTC	CASSPQSRGQNEQFF
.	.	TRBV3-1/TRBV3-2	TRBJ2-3	TGTGCCAGCAGCCAAGTAAGCCCCGGCACAGATACGCAGTATTTT	CASSQVSPGTDTQYF
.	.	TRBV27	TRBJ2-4	TGTGCCAGCAGTTTAGGCCCGTGGAACATTCAGTACTTC	CASSLGPWNIQYF
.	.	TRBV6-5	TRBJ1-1	TGTGCCAGCATGGGTTGGGGACAAGATAACACTGAAGCTTTCTTT	CASMGWGQDNTEAFF
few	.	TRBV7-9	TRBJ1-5	TGTGCCAGCAGCTCCTCGAATTCGCCCCAGCATTTT	CASSSSNSPQHF
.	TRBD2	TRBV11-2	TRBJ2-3	TGTGCCAGCAGCTTAGGGGTTACTAGCGGGAGAACAGATACGCAGTATTTT	CASSLGVTSGRTDTQYF
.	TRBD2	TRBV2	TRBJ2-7	TGTGCCAGCAGCAAACTAGCGGGCGTCTCCTACGAGCAGTACTTC	CASSKLAGVSYEQYF
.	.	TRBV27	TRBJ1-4	TGTGCCAGCAGTGTACAGGGTGGCCTGTTTTTT	CASSVQGGLFF
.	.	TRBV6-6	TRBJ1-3	TGTGCCAGTACAGGGTTCGGAAACACCATATATTTT	CASTGFGNTIYF
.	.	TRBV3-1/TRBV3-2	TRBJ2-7	TGTGCCAGCAGCCAAAGGGTTTATTCCTACGAGCAGTACTTC	CASSQRVYSYEQYF
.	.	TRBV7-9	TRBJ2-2	TGTGCCAGCAGCTTAGCCGCCGGGGAGCTGTTTTTT	CASSLAAGELFF
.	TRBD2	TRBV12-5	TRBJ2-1	TGTGCTAGTGGTTCCGCCTTAGCGGGGGGGCCGGATGAGCAGTTCTTC	CASGSALAGGPDEQFF
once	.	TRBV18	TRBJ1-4	TGTGCCAGCTCACCAGTGCAACAGGGAGGTGAAAAACTGTTTTTT	CASSPVQQGGEKLFF